Listed below are T cell receptor beta chains from one sample, sequenced in a study of control samples from healthy donors and cancer patients. Method: immunoSEQ multiplex PCR; TCRdb's copy keeps in-frame clones and lacks some. Of 80,000 to 100,000 clones in the sample, around 80% were seen once. Specimen: blood. The receptors come from a woman in her thirties in good health. Both conserved end residues are part of each CDR3. Fields, in order: clone size, J gene, D gene, V gene, CDR3 DNA, CDR3 protein. The D gene is left open where the match is weak. Clone size is not always given. Where it is, it says once, few, many or a class for expanded clones.

>few|TRBJ2-1|TRBD1|TRBV7-3
TGTGCCAGCAGCGTCCAGGGGGCTCAGAATGAGCAGTTCTTC
CASSVQGAQNEQFF
>-|TRBJ2-2|-|TRBV7-2
TGTGCCAGCAGCCCCACCTGGCCGGGGAACACCGGGGAGCTGTTTTTT
CASSPTWPGNTGELFF
>-|TRBJ2-3|-|TRBV9
TGTGCCAGCAGCCCTTCAGGCACAGATACGCAGTATTTT
CASSPSGTDTQYF
>-|TRBJ2-5|TRBD1|TRBV5-1
TGCGCCAGCAGCTCCGGGACAGGGCCTCAAGAGACCCAGTACTTC
CASSSGTGPQETQYF
>-|TRBJ1-5|TRBD1|TRBV5-8
TGTGCCAGCAGCTACTGGACAGGGGAAGGATATAGCAATCAGCCCCAGCATTTT
CASSYWTGEGYSNQPQHF
>-|TRBJ2-5|-|TRBV6-2/TRBV6-3
TGTGCCAGCAGTTACGAAATGGCTGGGGAGACCCAGTACTTC
CASSYEMAGETQYF
>-|TRBJ2-5|-|TRBV6-2/TRBV6-3
TGTGCCAGCAGTTATGTGAAACAAGAGACCCAGTACTTC
CASSYVKQETQYF
>few|TRBJ2-2|-|TRBV27
TGTGCCAGCAGCACCCGAGGGGGGGCCAGCGTATCCACCGGGGAGCTGTTTTTT
CASSTRGGASVSTGELFF
>-|TRBJ1-4|-|TRBV5-5
TGTGCCAGCCGAACGGGGGGGGCAGAGGAGGAAAAACTGTTTTTT
CASRTGGAEEEKLFF
>-|TRBJ1-1|-|TRBV7-3
TGTGCCAGCAGCTTAATGTCAGGGGCCGAAGCTTTCTTT
CASSLMSGAEAFF
>-|TRBJ1-5|TRBD1|TRBV11-3
TGTGCCAGCAGCTTTTGTGACAGGGGGCTCGCGGATAGCAATCAGCCCCAGCATTTT
CASSFCDRGLADSNQPQHF
>-|TRBJ1-1|TRBD1|TRBV5-1
TGCGCCAGCAGCTTGGACGGCCAGGGGGTGAACACTGAAGCTTTCTTT
CASSLDGQGVNTEAFF
>-|TRBJ1-1|TRBD1|TRBV2
TGTGCCAGCAGAGACAGGGGCTCGAGAAGGACTGAAGCTTTCTTT
CASRDRGSRRTEAFF
>-|TRBJ2-1|-|TRBV4-3
TGCGCCAGCAGCCAAGATCTGGGGGGCGCCTACAATGAGCAGTTCTTC
CASSQDLGGAYNEQFF
>once|TRBJ2-1|TRBD2|TRBV11-2
TGTGCCAGCAGCTTGGGGGGGAACGTTTTCAATGAGCAGTTCTTC
CASSLGGNVFNEQFF
>-|TRBJ2-7|-|TRBV15
TGTGCCACCAGCAAGATAGGACAGATAACCTACGAGCAGTACTTC
CATSKIGQITYEQYF
>-|TRBJ1-6|TRBD1|TRBV2
TGTGCCAGCAGTGAAGGGGACAGGGGTAATTCACCCCTCCACTTT
CASSEGDRGNSPLHF
>-|TRBJ1-6|-|TRBV21-1
TGTGCCAGCAGCAAAAGGCGTAGCCTCCACTTT
CASSKRRSLHF
>-|TRBJ2-7|-|TRBV2
TGTGCCAGCAGTTCCGGCAGCTGGAGCGAATACGAGCAGTACTTC
CASSSGSWSEYEQYF
>-|TRBJ2-5|-|TRBV21-1
TGTGCCAGCAGCGGAGCCGGGACGGAGGACAAGGAGACCCAGTACTTC
CASSGAGTEDKETQYF
>-|TRBJ2-1|TRBD1|TRBV6-5
TGTGCCAGCAGTTATTCGACAGGGCGGCACAATGAGCAGTTCTTC
CASSYSTGRHNEQFF
>-|TRBJ1-1|-|TRBV11-2
TGTGCCAGCAGCTTCGACAAGAACACTGAAGCTTTCTTT
CASSFDKNTEAFF
>-|TRBJ2-7|TRBD1|TRBV11-2
TGTGCCAGCAGCTTAGGGACAGGGAACTCCTACGAGCAGTACTTC
CASSLGTGNSYEQYF
>-|TRBJ1-1|TRBD1|TRBV2
TGTGCCAGCAGGTGGGACAGGGGATTCACTGAAGCTTTCTTT
CASRWDRGFTEAFF
>-|TRBJ2-2|TRBD2|TRBV5-6
TGTGCCAGCAGCCCTCCGGGACTAGTATCCGGGGAGCTGTTTTTT
CASSPPGLVSGELFF
>-|TRBJ2-3|TRBD1|TRBV7-9
TGTGCCAGCAGCTTAGCGCAGGGGGGCACAGATACGCAGTATTTT
CASSLAQGGTDTQYF
>-|TRBJ2-1|-|TRBV5-1
TGCGCCAGCAGCATGGACAGCCTAGGGGAGCAGTTCTTC
CASSMDSLGEQFF
>-|TRBJ2-7|-|TRBV30
TGTGCCCGTTCCCCTGGGGGGGCGTCCTACGAGCAGTACTTC
CARSPGGASYEQYF
>-|TRBJ2-5|-|TRBV30
TGTGCCCAGGCCGGGGATCAAGAGACCCAGTACTTC
CAQAGDQETQYF
>-|TRBJ2-7|-|TRBV12-3/TRBV12-4
TGTGCCACCCCGGGGGCGTACGAGCAGTACTTC
CATPGAYEQYF
>few|TRBJ1-2|-|TRBV6-1
TGTGCCAGCAGTGATTCCAAGGGAACAGCTCTCGGGGGCTATGGCTACACCTTC
CASSDSKGTALGGYGYTF
>-|TRBJ2-1|TRBD2|TRBV27
TGTGCCAGCAGTTTGTTGCTAGCGGGGGGGACTACCTCCTACAATGAGCAGTTCTTC
CASSLLLAGGTTSYNEQFF
>-|TRBJ2-7|TRBD2|TRBV9
TGTGCCAGCAGCGTTACCCGAGCGGGGGGGCCCCCCGAGCAGTACTTC
CASSVTRAGGPPEQYF
>-|TRBJ2-3|-|TRBV7-9
TGTGCCAGCAGCTTAAGTTTAGGTAGTGGCGGGGTGACAGATACGCAGTATTTT
CASSLSLGSGGVTDTQYF
>-|TRBJ1-1|-|TRBV7-9
TGTGCCAGCAGCTTACTCAACACTGAAGCTTTCTTT
CASSLLNTEAFF
>once|TRBJ2-5|-|TRBV6-5
TGTGCCAGCAGTACTGACTGGGGGTCCCAAGAGACCCAGTACTTC
CASSTDWGSQETQYF
>-|TRBJ2-3|TRBD1|TRBV18
TGTGCCAGCTCACCTCGACAGGGGGCAGGTGATACGCAGTATTTT
CASSPRQGAGDTQYF
>-|TRBJ2-6|-|TRBV5-4
TGTGCCAGCAGCTTGGCAACGGGAGTTGGGGCCAACGTCCTGACTTTC
CASSLATGVGANVLTF
>-|TRBJ1-1|-|TRBV6-6
TGTGCCAGCAGTAGGGGTCCAAACACTGAAGCTTTCTTT
CASSRGPNTEAFF
>few|TRBJ1-2|TRBD1|TRBV7-8
TGTGCCAGCAGCTTAGGGGCAGGGGGCTATGGCTACACCTTC
CASSLGAGGYGYTF
>-|TRBJ2-5|-|TRBV15
TGTGCCACCAGCACCCTGGCAGGAGGGCAAGAGACCCAGTACTTC
CATSTLAGGQETQYF
>-|TRBJ2-3|-|TRBV5-5
TGTGCCAGCAGCTTGGTCGCCCGGACCCATTTCACAGATACGCAGTATTTT
CASSLVARTHFTDTQYF
>-|TRBJ2-2|-|TRBV4-3
TGCGCCAGCAGCCAAGAGGCCAGGGCAGTCACCGGGGAGCTGTTTTTT
CASSQEARAVTGELFF
>-|TRBJ1-2|-|TRBV19
TGTGCCAGTAGTCCCCGGGACGGTGTCGGCTACACCTTC
CASSPRDGVGYTF
>-|TRBJ1-1|TRBD1|TRBV18
TGTGCCAGCTCACCGGAGGGCAGGGGGAAAACTGAAGCTTTCTTT
CASSPEGRGKTEAFF
>-|TRBJ2-3|-|TRBV7-9
TGTGCCAGCAGCCCGGGCCCCGACTGGGGTGTCGGCACAGATACGCAGTATTTT
CASSPGPDWGVGTDTQYF